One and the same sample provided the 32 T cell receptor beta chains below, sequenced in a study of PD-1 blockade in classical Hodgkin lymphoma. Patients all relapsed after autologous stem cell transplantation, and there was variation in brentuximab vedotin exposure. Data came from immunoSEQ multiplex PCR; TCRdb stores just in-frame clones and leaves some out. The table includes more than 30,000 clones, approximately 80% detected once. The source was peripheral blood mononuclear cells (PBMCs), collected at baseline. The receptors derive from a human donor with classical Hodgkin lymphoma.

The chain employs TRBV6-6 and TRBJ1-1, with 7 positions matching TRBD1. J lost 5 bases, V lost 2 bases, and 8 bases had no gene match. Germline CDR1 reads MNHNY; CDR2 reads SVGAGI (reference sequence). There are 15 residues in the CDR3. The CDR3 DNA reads TGTGCCAGCAGTTACCCCCCGACAGGGAGTACTGAAGCTTTCTTT. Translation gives CASSYPPTGSTEAFF.

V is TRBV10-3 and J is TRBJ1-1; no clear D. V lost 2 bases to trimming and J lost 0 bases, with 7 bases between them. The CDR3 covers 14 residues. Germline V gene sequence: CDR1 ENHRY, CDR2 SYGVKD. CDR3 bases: TGTGCCATCAGTGAGCTGATGATGAACACTGAAGCTTTCTTT. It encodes CAISELMMNTEAFF.

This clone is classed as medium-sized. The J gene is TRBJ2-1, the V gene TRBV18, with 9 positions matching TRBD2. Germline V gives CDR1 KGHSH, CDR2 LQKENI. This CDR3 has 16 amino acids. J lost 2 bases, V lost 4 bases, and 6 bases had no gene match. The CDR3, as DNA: TGTGCCAGCTCACTCCAGGGCGGGGGGGCCTACAATGAGCAGTTCTTC. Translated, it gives CASSLQGGGAYNEQFF.

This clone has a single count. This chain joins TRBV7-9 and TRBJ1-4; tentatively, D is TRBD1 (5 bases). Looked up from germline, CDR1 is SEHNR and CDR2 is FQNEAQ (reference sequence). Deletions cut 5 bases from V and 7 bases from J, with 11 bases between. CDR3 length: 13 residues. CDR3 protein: CASSATVREKLFF. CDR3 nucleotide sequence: TGTGCCAGCAGCGCGACAGTACGTGAAAAACTGTTTTTT. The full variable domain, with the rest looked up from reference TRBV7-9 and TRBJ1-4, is DTGVSQNPRHKITKRGQNVTFRCDPISEHNRLYWYRQTLGQGPEFLTYFQNEAQLEKSRLLSDRFSAERPKGSFSTLEIQRTEQGDSAMYLCASSATVREKLFFGSGTQLSVL.

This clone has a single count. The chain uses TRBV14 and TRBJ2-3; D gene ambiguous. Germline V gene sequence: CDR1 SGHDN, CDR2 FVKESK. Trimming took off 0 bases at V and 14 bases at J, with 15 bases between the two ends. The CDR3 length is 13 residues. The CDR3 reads CASSQEGSGSRYF. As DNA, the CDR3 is TGTGCCAGCAGCCAAGAGGGTTCCGGGTCGCGGTATTTT.

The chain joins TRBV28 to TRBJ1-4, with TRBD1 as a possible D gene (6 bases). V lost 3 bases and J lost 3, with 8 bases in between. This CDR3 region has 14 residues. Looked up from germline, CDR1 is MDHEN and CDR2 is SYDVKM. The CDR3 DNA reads TGTGCCAGCAGTTTGGGACAACCTAATGAAAAACTGTTTTTT. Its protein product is CASSLGQPNEKLFF.

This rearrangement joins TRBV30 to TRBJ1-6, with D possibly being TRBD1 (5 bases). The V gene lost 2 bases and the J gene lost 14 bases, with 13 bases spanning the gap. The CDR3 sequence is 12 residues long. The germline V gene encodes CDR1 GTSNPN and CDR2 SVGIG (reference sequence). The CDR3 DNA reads TGTGCCTGGAGTCCGGTGGAAGGGGCCCTCCACTTT. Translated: CAWSPVEGALHF.

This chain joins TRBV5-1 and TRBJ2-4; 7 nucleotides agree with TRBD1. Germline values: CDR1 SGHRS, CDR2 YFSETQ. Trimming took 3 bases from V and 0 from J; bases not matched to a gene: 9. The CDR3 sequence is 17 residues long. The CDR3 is CASSSGQSPLAKNIQYF. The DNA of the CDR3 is TGCGCCAGCAGCTCGGGACAGAGTCCACTAGCCAAAAACATTCAGTACTTC.

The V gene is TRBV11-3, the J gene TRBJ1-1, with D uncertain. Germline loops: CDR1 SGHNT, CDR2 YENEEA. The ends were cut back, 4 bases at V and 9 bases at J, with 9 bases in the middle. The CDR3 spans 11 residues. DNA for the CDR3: TGTGCCAGCAGCTCTAACCCCCAAGCTTTCTTT. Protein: CASSSNPQAFF.

The CDR3 bases are TGTGCCAGCAGTTACTCGGACGGGACAGGGGCGAGGGAGCAGTACTTC. Its translation is CASSYSDGTGAREQYF. The chain is built from TRBV6-5 and TRBJ2-7; 10 bases fit TRBD1. The CDR3 is made up of 16 amino acids. With V trimmed by 0 bases and J by 7 bases, 9 bases remained unmatched. Germline V gene data show CDR1 as MNHEY and CDR2 as SVGAGI.

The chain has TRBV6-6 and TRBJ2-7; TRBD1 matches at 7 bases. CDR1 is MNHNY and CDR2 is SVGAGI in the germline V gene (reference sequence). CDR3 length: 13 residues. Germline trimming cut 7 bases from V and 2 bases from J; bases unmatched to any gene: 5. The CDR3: CASTKQGAYEQYF. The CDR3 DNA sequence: TGTGCCAGCACCAAGCAGGGGGCCTACGAGCAGTACTTC.

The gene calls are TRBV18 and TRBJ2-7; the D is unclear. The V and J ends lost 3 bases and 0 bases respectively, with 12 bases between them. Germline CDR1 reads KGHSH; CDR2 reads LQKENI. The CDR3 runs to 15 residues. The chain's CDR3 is CASSPGQVDSYEQYF. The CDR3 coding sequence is TGTGCCAGCTCACCTGGGCAGGTCGACTCCTACGAGCAGTACTTC.

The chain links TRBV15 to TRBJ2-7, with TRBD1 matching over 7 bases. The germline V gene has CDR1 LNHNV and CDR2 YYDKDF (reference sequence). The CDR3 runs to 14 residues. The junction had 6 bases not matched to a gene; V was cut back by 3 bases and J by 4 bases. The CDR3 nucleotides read TGTGCCACCAGCAGGACAGGGATCACATACGAGCAGTACTTC. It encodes CATSRTGITYEQYF. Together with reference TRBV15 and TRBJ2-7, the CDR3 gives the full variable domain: DAMVIQNPRYQVTQFGKPVTLSCSQTLNHNVMYWYQQKSSQAPKLLFHYYDKDFNNEADTPDNFQSRRPNTSFCFLDIRSPGLGDTAMYLCATSRTGITYEQYFGPGTRLTVT.

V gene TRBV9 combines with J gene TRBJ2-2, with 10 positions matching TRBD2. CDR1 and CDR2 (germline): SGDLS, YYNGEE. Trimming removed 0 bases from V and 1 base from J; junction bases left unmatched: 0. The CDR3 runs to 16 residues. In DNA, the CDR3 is TGTGCCAGCAGCGTAGGGACTAGCGGGAACACCGGGGAGCTGTTTTTT. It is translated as CASSVGTSGNTGELFF.

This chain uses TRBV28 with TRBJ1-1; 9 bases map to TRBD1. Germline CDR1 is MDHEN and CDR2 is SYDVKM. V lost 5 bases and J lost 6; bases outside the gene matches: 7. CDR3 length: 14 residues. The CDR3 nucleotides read TGTGCCAGCAGTGCCGGGACAGGGTGGGCTGAAGCTTTCTTT. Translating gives CASSAGTGWAEAFF.

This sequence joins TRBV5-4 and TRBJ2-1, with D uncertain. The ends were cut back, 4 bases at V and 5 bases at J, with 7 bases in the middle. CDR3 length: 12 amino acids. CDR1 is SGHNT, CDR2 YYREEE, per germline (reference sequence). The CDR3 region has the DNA TGTGCCAGCAGCGGGTGGGACAATGAGCAGTTCTTC. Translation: CASSGWDNEQFF.

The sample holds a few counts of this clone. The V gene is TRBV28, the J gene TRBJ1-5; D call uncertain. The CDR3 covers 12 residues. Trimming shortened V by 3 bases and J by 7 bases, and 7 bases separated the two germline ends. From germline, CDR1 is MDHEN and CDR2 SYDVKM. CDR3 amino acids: CASSLRKQPQHF. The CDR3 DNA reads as TGTGCCAGCAGTTTGAGGAAGCAGCCCCAGCATTTT.

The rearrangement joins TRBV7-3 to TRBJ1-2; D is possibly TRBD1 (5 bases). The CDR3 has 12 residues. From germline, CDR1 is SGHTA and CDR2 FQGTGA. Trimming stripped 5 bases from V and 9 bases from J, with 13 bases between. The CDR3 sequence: CASSPDSYSYTF. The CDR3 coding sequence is TGTGCCAGCAGCCCAGACAGTTATAGCTACACCTTC.

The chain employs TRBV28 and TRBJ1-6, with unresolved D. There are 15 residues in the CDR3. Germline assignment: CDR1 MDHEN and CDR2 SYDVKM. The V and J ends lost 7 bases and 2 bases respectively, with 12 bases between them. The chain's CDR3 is CASNGDFTYNSPLHF. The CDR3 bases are TGTGCCAGCAACGGCGACTTCACCTATAATTCACCCCTCCACTTT.

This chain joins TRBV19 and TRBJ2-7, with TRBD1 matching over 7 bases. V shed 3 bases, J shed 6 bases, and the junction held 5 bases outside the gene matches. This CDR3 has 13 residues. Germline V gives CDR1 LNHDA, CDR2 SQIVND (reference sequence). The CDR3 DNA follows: TGTGCCAGTAGTATGACAGGGCAAAGCGAGCAGTACTTC. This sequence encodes CASSMTGQSEQYF. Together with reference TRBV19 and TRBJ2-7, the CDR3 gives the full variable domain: DGGITQSPKYLFRKEGQNVTLSCEQNLNHDAMYWYRQDPGQGLRLIYYSQIVNDFQKGDIAEGYSVSREKKESFPLTVTSAQKNPTAFYLCASSMTGQSEQYFGPGTRLTVT.

CDR3 region: CASSQNPGQGETQYF. Here the CDR3 DNA reads TGTGCCAGCAGCCAAAATCCGGGACAGGGGGAGACCCAGTACTTC. This chain links TRBV7-3 with TRBJ2-5, with 10 bases fitting TRBD1. The CDR3 is 15 amino acids. Germline-derived CDR1 and CDR2 are SGHTA and FQGTGA. With 5 bases clipped from V and 5 bases from J, the junction kept 8 bases outside the gene matches.

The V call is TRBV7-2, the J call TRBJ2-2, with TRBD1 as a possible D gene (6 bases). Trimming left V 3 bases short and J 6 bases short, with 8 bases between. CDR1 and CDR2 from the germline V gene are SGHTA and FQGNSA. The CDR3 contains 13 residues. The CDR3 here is CASSFWGPGELFF. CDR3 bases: TGTGCCAGCAGCTTTTGGGGGCCCGGGGAGCTGTTTTTT.

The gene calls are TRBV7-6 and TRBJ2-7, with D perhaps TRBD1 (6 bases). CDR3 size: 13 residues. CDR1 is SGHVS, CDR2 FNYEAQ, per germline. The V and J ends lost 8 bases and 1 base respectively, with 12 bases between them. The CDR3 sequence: CASQSDRSYEQYF. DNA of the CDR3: TGTGCCAGCCAGAGCGACAGGTCCTACGAGCAGTACTTC.

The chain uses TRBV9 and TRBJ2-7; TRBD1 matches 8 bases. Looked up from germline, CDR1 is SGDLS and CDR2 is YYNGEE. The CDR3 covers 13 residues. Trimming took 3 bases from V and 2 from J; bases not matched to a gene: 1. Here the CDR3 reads CASSATGAYEQYF. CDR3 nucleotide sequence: TGTGCCAGCAGCGCGACAGGGGCCTACGAGCAGTACTTC.

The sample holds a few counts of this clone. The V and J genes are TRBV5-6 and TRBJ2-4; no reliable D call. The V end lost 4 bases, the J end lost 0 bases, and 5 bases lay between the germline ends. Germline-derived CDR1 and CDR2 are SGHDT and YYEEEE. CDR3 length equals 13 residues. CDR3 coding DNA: TGTGCCAGCAGCCTTTTAGCCAAAAACATTCAGTACTTC. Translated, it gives CASSLLAKNIQYF. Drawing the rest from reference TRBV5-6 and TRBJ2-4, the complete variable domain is DAGVTQSPTHLIKTRGQQVTLRCSPKSGHDTVSWYQQALGQGPQFIFQYYEEEERQRGNFPDRFSGHQFPNYSSELNVNALLLGDSALYLCASSLLAKNIQYFGAGTRLSVL.

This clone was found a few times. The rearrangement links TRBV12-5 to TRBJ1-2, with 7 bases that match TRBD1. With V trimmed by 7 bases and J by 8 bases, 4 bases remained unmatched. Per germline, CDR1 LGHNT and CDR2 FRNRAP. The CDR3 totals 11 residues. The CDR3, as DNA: TGTGCTAGTGCCCCGACAGGGGGCTACACCTTC. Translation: CASAPTGGYTF.

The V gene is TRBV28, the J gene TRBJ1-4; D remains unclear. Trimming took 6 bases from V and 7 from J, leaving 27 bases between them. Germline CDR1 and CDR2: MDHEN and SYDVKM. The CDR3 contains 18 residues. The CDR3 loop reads CASSRVWSAQNPFEKLFF. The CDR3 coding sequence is TGTGCCAGCAGCCGCGTTTGGAGCGCCCAGAATCCCTTTGAAAAACTGTTTTTT. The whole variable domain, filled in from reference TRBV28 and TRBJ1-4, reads DVKVTQSSRYLVKRTGEKVFLECVQDMDHENMFWYRQDPGLGLRLIYFSYDVKMKEKGDIPEGYSVSREKKERFSLILESASTNQTSMYLCASSRVWSAQNPFEKLFFGSGTQLSVL.

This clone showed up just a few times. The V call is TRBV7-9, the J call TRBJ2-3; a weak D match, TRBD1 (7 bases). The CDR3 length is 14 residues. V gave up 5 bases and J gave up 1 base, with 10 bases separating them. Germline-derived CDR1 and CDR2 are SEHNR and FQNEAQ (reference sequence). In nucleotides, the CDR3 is TGTGCCAGCAGCCTCAGGGGGGGCACAGATACGCAGTATTTT. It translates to CASSLRGGTDTQYF.

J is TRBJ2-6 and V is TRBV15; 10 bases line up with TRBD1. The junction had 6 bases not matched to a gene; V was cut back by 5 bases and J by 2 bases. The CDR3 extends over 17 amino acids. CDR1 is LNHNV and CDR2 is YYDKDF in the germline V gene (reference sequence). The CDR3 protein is CATSGGTGVTGANVLTF. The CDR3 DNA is TGTGCCACCAGCGGTGGGACAGGGGTTACTGGGGCCAACGTCCTGACTTTC.

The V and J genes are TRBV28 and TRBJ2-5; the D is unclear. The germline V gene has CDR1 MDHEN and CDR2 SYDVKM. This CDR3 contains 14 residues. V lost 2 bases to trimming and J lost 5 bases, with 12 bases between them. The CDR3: CASSLGAQRETQYF. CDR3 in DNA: TGTGCCAGCAGTTTAGGTGCCCAGAGGGAGACCCAGTACTTC.

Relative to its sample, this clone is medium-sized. CDR3 DNA: TGTGCCAGTAGTTATCACGGGGGCCTGAGCGGGGAGCTGTTTTTT. Its protein is CASSYHGGLSGELFF. The V call is TRBV19, the J call TRBJ2-2, with D tentatively TRBD1 or TRBD2 (6 bases each). V lost 5 bases and J 7 bases, leaving 17 bases between the germline ends. This CDR3 has 15 amino acids. Germline CDR1 is LNHDA and CDR2 is SQIVND (reference sequence). The complete variable domain, with remaining parts taken from reference TRBV19 and TRBJ2-2, reads DGGITQSPKYLFRKEGQNVTLSCEQNLNHDAMYWYRQDPGQGLRLIYYSQIVNDFQKGDIAEGYSVSREKKESFPLTVTSAQKNPTAFYLCASSYHGGLSGELFFGEGSRLTVL.

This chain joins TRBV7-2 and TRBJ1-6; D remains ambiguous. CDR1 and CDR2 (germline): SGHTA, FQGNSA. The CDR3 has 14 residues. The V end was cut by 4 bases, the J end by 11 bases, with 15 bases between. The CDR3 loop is CASSYKDPTTPLHF. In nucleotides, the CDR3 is TGTGCCAGCAGCTATAAAGATCCAACAACACCCCTCCACTTT. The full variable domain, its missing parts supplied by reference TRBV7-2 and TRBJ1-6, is GAGVSQSPSNKVTEKGKDVELRCDPISGHTALYWYRQSLGQGLEFLIYFQGNSAPDKSGLPSDRFSAERTGGSVSTLTIQRTQQEDSAVYLCASSYKDPTTPLHFGNGTRLTVT.